The source of this TCR beta chain is a study of a mutant IDH1 vaccine in newly diagnosed glioma. Repertoires were generated with immunoSEQ multiplex PCR, while TCRdb's copy carries only in-frame clones and drops some. The sample carries around 40,000 clones, about 75% recorded once. This CDR3 contains 15 residues. V shed 3 bases and J 3 bases; nucleotides not matched to a gene: 4. CDR1 and CDR2 from the germline V gene are MGHRA and YSYEKL. Notes on this clone: Antigen: not known.

The time point denotes: week 23, last vaccination. Vaccination comprised doses that each held 300 ug of mutant IDH1 20-mer peptide, plus topical imiquimod. Sequencing used PBMCs, obtained from a glioma patient whose treatment included an IDH1 peptide vaccine. The clonotype comes from a man aged 45-65 years with glioma. This chain links TRBV4-1 with TRBJ1-5; 8 nucleotides match TRBD1. As DNA, the CDR3 is TGCGCCAGCAGCCAGAACAGGGGGGACAATCAGCCCCAGCATTTT. Its translation: CASSQNRGDNQPQHF.